These 16 T cell receptor beta chains were sequenced from one sample in a study of blood T cell repertoires in COVID-19. Generated by immunoSEQ multiplex PCR, the TCRdb table keeps only in-frame clones and is missing some. The table has about 54,000 clones, approximately 88% seen once; the top ten hold 3.5%. Material for sequencing was peripheral blood. The source of these receptors is a human donor in a cohort sampled during active COVID-19.

This chain joins TRBV2 and TRBJ1-3, with D maybe TRBD1 (6 bases). The V end lost 4 bases, the J end lost 2 bases, and 9 bases lay between the germline ends. Germline-derived CDR1 and CDR2 are SNHLY and FYNNEI. The CDR3 runs 14 residues. For the CDR3, the DNA is TGTGCCAGCAGTGGGTGGGGGCCTGGAAACACCATATATTTT. This codes for CASSGWGPGNTIYF.

The genes are TRBV7-2 and TRBJ2-7, with a weak D call TRBD1 (6 bases). The germline gives CDR1 SGHTA, CDR2 FQGNSA. V lost 4 bases and J 9 bases, leaving 19 bases between the germline ends. This CDR3 region has 14 residues. The CDR3 spells CASSSPPGVRGQYF. CDR3 nucleotides: TGTGCCAGCAGCTCACCTCCAGGGGTGAGGGGGCAGTACTTC.

The J gene is TRBJ2-5, the V gene TRBV27, with D perhaps TRBD2 (5 bases). The length of the CDR3 is 13 residues. Germline V gene data show CDR1 as MNHEY and CDR2 as SMNVEV (reference sequence). V was cut by 3 bases and J by 4 bases, with 9 bases left in between. The CDR3 spells CASSFGVGETQYF. Here the CDR3 DNA reads TGTGCCAGCAGTTTCGGGGTAGGAGAGACCCAGTACTTC.

In DNA form, the CDR3 reads TGCGCCAGCAGCTCTGACAGGGACCGAGTCGAAAAACTGTTTTTT. This gives the protein CASSSDRDRVEKLFF. This sequence joins TRBV5-1 and TRBJ1-4; TRBD1 aligns across 7 bases. The CDR3 length is 15 residues. Germline V gene sequence: CDR1 SGHRS, CDR2 YFSETQ. J gave up 8 bases and V 3 bases, and 10 bases lay outside the gene matches.

This rearrangement joins TRBV2 to TRBJ1-2; D unresolved. The CDR3 consists of 14 residues. CDR1 and CDR2 (germline): SNHLY, FYNNEI. V was trimmed by 10 bases and J by 4 bases, leaving 19 bases between them. CDR3: CANSINGIGYGYTF. The CDR3 DNA follows: TGTGCCAACAGCATTAACGGGATTGGCTATGGCTACACCTTC. Complete variable domain (other parts from reference TRBV2 and TRBJ1-2): EPEVTQTPSHQVTQMGQEVILRCVPISNHLYFYWYRQILGQKVEFLVSFYNNEISEKSEIFDDQFSVERPDGSNFTLKIRSTKLEDSAMYFCANSINGIGYGYTFGSGTRLTVV.

This sequence joins TRBV3-1 (or the pseudogene TRBV3-2) and TRBJ1-2; 7 bases align to TRBD1. Unmatched junction bases numbered 3, after V lost 2 bases and J lost 3 bases. This CDR3 contains 14 residues. Germline V gives CDR1 LGHDT, CDR2 YNNKEL (reference sequence). CDR3 protein: CASSQFTGDYGYTF. The CDR3 nucleotides are TGTGCCAGCAGCCAATTCACAGGGGACTATGGCTACACCTTC.

CDR3 in DNA: TGTGCCAGCAGCTCCTCGGGAGGGGTGGAGACCCAGTACTTC. Amino acid sequence: CASSSSGGVETQYF. The V call is TRBV7-6, the J call TRBJ2-5, with 8 bases aligning to TRBD2. V shed 4 bases and J 5 bases; nucleotides not matched to a gene: 6. CDR3 length equals 14 residues. Germline CDR1 reads SGHVS; CDR2 reads FNYEAQ.

The chain carries TRBV12-3 or TRBV12-4 and TRBJ1-5; no clear D gene. Trimming shortened V by 7 bases and J by 2 bases, and 6 bases separated the two germline ends. The CDR3 totals 12 residues. The CDR3 sequence: CASTSRNQPQHF. CDR3 in DNA: TGTGCCAGCACAAGCCGCAATCAGCCCCAGCATTTT.

The V call is TRBV7-2, the J call TRBJ2-2; D might be TRBD2 (6 bases). With 5 bases removed from V and 8 bases from J, the gap between germline ends came to 18 bases. Per germline, CDR1 SGHTA and CDR2 FQGNSA. The CDR3 spans 15 residues. The chain's CDR3 is CASSQRRGSSGELFF. The CDR3 DNA is TGTGCCAGCAGCCAAAGGAGGGGTTCCTCAGGGGAGCTGTTTTTT. The whole variable domain, filled in from reference TRBV7-2 and TRBJ2-2, reads GAGVSQSPSNKVTEKGKDVELRCDPISGHTALYWYRQSLGQGLEFLIYFQGNSAPDKSGLPSDRFSAERTGGSVSTLTIQRTQQEDSAVYLCASSQRRGSSGELFFGEGSRLTVL.

The V call is TRBV5-1, the J call TRBJ2-2; possibly TRBD1 for D (6 bases). Germline V CDR1 and CDR2: SGHRS, YFSETQ. Trimming left V 3 bases short and J 2 bases short, with 11 bases between. The CDR3 runs to 15 residues. CDR3 sequence reads: CASSSSGTNTGELFF. DNA of the CDR3: TGCGCCAGCAGCTCGTCAGGGACAAACACCGGGGAGCTGTTTTTT.

This chain uses TRBV27 with TRBJ2-3; 8 positions match TRBD2. Germline CDR1 and CDR2: MNHEY and SMNVEV (reference sequence). V dropped 8 bases and J dropped 0; count of bases not matched to a gene: 10. The CDR3 extends over 16 amino acids. The CDR3, as DNA: TGTGCCAGCTTTACCACTAGCGGATCTAGCACAGATACGCAGTATTTT. Translating gives CASFTTSGSSTDTQYF.

This clone showed up just a few times. This chain joins TRBV6-5 and TRBJ1-3; D unclear. The V gene's germline CDR1 is MNHEY and CDR2 SVGAGI. Trimming took off 5 bases at V and 2 bases at J, with 7 bases between the two ends. The CDR3 length is 13 residues. This CDR3 reads CASSQLAGNTIYF. For the CDR3, the DNA is TGTGCCAGCAGTCAACTAGCTGGAAACACCATATATTTT.

The V gene is TRBV9, the J gene TRBJ2-5; 7 nucleotides match TRBD1. CDR1 SGDLS and CDR2 YYNGEE come from the germline V gene. J lost 3 bases, V lost 4 bases, and 6 bases had no gene match. This CDR3 spans 14 amino acids. The CDR3 protein is CASSPGQGEETQYF. CDR3 coding DNA: TGTGCCAGCAGCCCTGGCCAGGGGGAAGAGACCCAGTACTTC.

The chain links TRBV2 to TRBJ2-7; 7 positions match TRBD1. J was trimmed by 5 bases and V by 4 bases; bases with no gene match: 5. Germline V gene sequence: CDR1 SNHLY, CDR2 FYNNEI. This CDR3 is built from 13 residues. The CDR3: CASSGERGHEQYF. The DNA of the CDR3 is TGTGCCAGCAGTGGCGAAAGGGGGCACGAGCAGTACTTC.

V usage is TRBV18 and J usage is TRBJ2-2; 8 bases fit TRBD1. Unmatched junction bases numbered 4, after V lost 6 bases and J lost 4 bases. From germline, CDR1 is KGHSH and CDR2 LQKENI. This CDR3 region has 14 residues. In DNA, the CDR3 is TGTGCCAGCTCCGGACAGGGCCTCACCGGGGAGCTGTTTTTT. Its protein is CASSGQGLTGELFF.

This chain connects TRBV5-1 to TRBJ2-7; D is unresolved. This CDR3 comprises 16 residues. V gave up 2 bases and J gave up 0 bases, with 15 bases separating them. Germline loops: CDR1 SGHRS, CDR2 YFSETQ. In nucleotides, the CDR3 is TGCGCCAGCAGCTTCGACGCCAACCGGGTCTCCTACGAGCAGTACTTC. Amino acids: CASSFDANRVSYEQYF.